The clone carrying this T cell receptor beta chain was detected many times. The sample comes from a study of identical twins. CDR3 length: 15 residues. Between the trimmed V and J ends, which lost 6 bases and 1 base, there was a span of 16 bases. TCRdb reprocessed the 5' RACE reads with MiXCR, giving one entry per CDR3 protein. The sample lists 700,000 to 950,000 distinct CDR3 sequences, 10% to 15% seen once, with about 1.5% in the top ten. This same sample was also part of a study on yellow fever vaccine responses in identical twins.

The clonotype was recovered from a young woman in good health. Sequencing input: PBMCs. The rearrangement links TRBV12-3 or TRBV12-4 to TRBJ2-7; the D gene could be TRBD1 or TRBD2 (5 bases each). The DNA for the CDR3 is TGTGCCAGCAGGCTCGGGACCGACCCTTCCTACGAGCAGTACTTC. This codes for CASRLGTDPSYEQYF.